Presented here are 29 T cell receptor beta chains from one specimen sequenced in a study of blood T cells in healthy people across ages. For the second PCR, which ran for about 6 to 11 cycles, a sample-barcoded 5' primer and a J-beta primer mix were used. TCRdb reanalysed the 5' RACE reads using MiXCR and keeps one entry per CDR3 protein. The table has about 940,000 distinct CDR3 sequences, about 44% seen once; the top ten hold about an eighth. Sequenced: blood. These receptors were taken from a man under 40 in good health.

The chain uses TRBV20-1 and TRBJ2-1; 9 positions agree with TRBD2. CDR1 and CDR2 from the germline V gene are DFQATT and SNEGSKA (reference sequence). The junction had 4 bases not matched to a gene; V was cut back by 3 bases and J by 7 bases. CDR3 length equals 13 residues. The CDR3 DNA reads as TGCAGTGCTAGCGCGGGGGGGCCGAATGAGCAGTTCTTC. Its protein product is CSASAGGPNEQFF.

This clonotype was counted a few times. CDR3 in DNA: TGTGCCATCAGTGGAGGACAGGGGGCACAAGAGACCCAGTACTTC. Protein: CAISGGQGAQETQYF. The chain has TRBV10-3 and TRBJ2-5, with 11 positions matching TRBD1. V lost 4 bases, J lost 2 bases, and 3 bases stayed unmatched. The CDR3 sequence is 15 residues long. Germline CDR1 is ENHRY and CDR2 is SYGVKD.

In its sample, this clonotype was seen a few times. The chain carries TRBV29-1 and TRBJ1-2; 9 bases fit TRBD1. The CDR3 loop spans 13 amino acids. V was clipped by 5 bases and J by 7 bases; unmatched bases: 8. CDR1 and CDR2 (germline): SQVTM, ANQGSEA. The CDR3 bases are TGCAGCGTTTTGGAACAGGGGGCGCGTGGCTACACCTTC. It yields the protein CSVLEQGARGYTF.

This clonotype was counted only a few times. This chain links TRBV28 with TRBJ2-6; D unresolved. The CDR3 is 14 amino acids. Germline CDR1 is MDHEN and CDR2 is SYDVKM. V gave up 11 bases and J gave up 3 bases, with 14 bases separating them. The CDR3 loop is CAVQRSSGANVLTF. CDR3 nucleotides: TGTGCCGTCCAGCGCAGCAGTGGGGCCAACGTCCTGACTTTC.

This sequence joins TRBV7-2 and TRBJ2-3; D possibly uses TRBD1 or TRBD2 (5 bases each). CDR3 length: 14 amino acids. The V gene's germline CDR1 is SGHTA and CDR2 FQGNSA. Between the trimmed V and J ends, which lost 4 bases and 4 bases, there was a span of 12 bases. The CDR3 nucleotides are TGTGCCAGCAGCTCCCCCGGGGCCCCAGATACGCAGTATTTT. Translation: CASSSPGAPDTQYF.

Comments on this clonotype: A much larger clone differs from this one at a single base, so this may be a read error. V usage is TRBV29-1 and J usage is TRBJ2-4, with no clear D. CDR1 and CDR2 (germline): SQVTM, ANQGSEA. Trimming stripped 6 bases from V and 13 bases from J, with 22 bases between. The CDR3 contains 13 residues. The CDR3 region has the DNA TGCAGCGTGGCCAACGGATTTTACAATGAGCAGTACTTC. Translated: CSVANGFYNEQYF.

The genes are TRBV7-9 and TRBJ2-1, with TRBD2 matching 8 bases. The CDR3 contains 15 residues. Germline-derived CDR1 and CDR2 are SEHNR and FQNEAQ (reference sequence). The ends lost 4 bases at V and 6 bases at J; junction bases unmatched: 8. CDR3 nucleotides: TGTGCCAGCAGCTGGACCAGCGGGGGCCTCAATGAGCAGTTCTTC. This gives the protein CASSWTSGGLNEQFF.

The CDR3 region has the DNA TGCGCCAGCAGCTTGATAGGGGTCGGGGCTTTCTTT. Its translation is CASSLIGVGAFF. This chain links TRBV5-1 with TRBJ1-1, with D perhaps TRBD1 (5 bases). Trimming left V 1 base short and J 11 bases short, with 12 bases between. The CDR3 consists of 12 residues. The germline V gene has CDR1 SGHRS and CDR2 YFSETQ. The variable domain in full, with the rest retrieved from reference TRBV5-1 and TRBJ1-1, is KAGVTQTPRYLIKTRGQQVTLSCSPISGHRSVSWYQQTPGQGLQFLFEYFSETQRNKGNFPGRFSGRQFSNSRSEMNVSTLELGDSALYLCASSLIGVGAFFGQGTRLTVV.

This clonotype was found a few times. The genes are TRBV6-5 and TRBJ1-4; 9 bases are shared with TRBD1. The CDR3 contains 15 residues. Germline V gene data show CDR1 as MNHEY and CDR2 as SVGAGI. V was clipped by 6 bases and J by 7 bases; unmatched bases: 9. CDR3 residues: CASRASGQGSEKLFF. As DNA, the CDR3 is TGTGCCAGCAGAGCCTCGGGACAGGGAAGTGAAAAACTGTTTTTT.

This rearrangement joins TRBV20-1 to TRBJ2-5, with a possible D match to TRBD2 (5 bases). This CDR3 contains 12 residues. Germline CDR1 reads DFQATT; CDR2 reads SNEGSKA (reference sequence). The germline V and J ends were trimmed by 1 base and 2 bases, with 5 bases remaining between them. The CDR3 here is CSARAGQETQYF. CDR3 DNA sequence: TGCAGTGCTAGAGCGGGACAAGAGACCCAGTACTTC.

The gene calls are TRBV11-2 and TRBJ1-6, with TRBD1 identical over 8 bases. This CDR3 region has 19 residues. J was trimmed by 0 bases and V by 5 bases; bases with no gene match: 12. The V gene's germline CDR1 is SGHAT and CDR2 FQNNGV. The CDR3 region is CASSVRGQAGVSYNSPLHF. CDR3 sequence (DNA): TGTGCCAGCAGCGTGCGGGGACAGGCGGGTGTCTCCTATAATTCACCCCTCCACTTT.

The chain links TRBV11-2 to TRBJ2-3; TRBD2 agrees at 7 bases. Germline-derived CDR1 and CDR2 are SGHAT and FQNNGV. This CDR3 has 18 amino acids. J gave up 2 bases and V 4 bases, and 15 bases lay outside the gene matches. The CDR3 reads CASSSYPIAGQDTDTQYF. The CDR3 bases are TGTGCCAGCAGCTCTTATCCTATAGCGGGTCAGGACACAGATACGCAGTATTTT. The whole variable domain, remainder taken from reference TRBV11-2 and TRBJ2-3, is EAGVAQSPRYKIIEKRQSVAFWCNPISGHATLYWYQQILGQGPKLLIQFQNNGVVDDSQLPKDRFSAERLKGVDSTLKIQPAKLEDSAVYLCASSSYPIAGQDTDTQYFGPGTRLTVL.

V gene TRBV7-8 combines with J gene TRBJ2-5; 9 nucleotides line up with TRBD1. Germline trimming cut 4 bases from V and 2 bases from J; bases unmatched to any gene: 17. The CDR3 consists of 19 residues. From germline, CDR1 is SGHVS and CDR2 FQNEAQ. The CDR3 reads CASSYKDRGRVGLQETQYF. The CDR3 nucleotides read TGTGCCAGCAGCTATAAGGACAGGGGCAGGGTTGGCCTTCAAGAGACCCAGTACTTC.

This clonotype turned up a few times. This chain uses TRBV11-2 with TRBJ2-1; TRBD2 is a possible D gene (7 bases). Germline V CDR1 and CDR2: SGHAT, FQNNGV. The CDR3 is 16 residues long. V dropped 1 base and J dropped 9 bases, with 19 bases sitting between them. The CDR3 DNA reads TGTGCCAGCAGCTTAGTAGTGGGGGGGGCATTATCTGAGCAGTTCTTC. Its protein is CASSLVVGGALSEQFF.

This clonotype was seen a handful of times. This chain uses TRBV7-9 with TRBJ2-5; D is unclear. The length of the CDR3 is 14 residues. Germline values: CDR1 SEHNR, CDR2 FQNEAQ (reference sequence). The V end lost 1 base, the J end lost 3 bases, and 9 bases lay between the germline ends. CDR3 protein: CASSLDGLKETQYF. CDR3 coding DNA: TGTGCCAGCAGCTTAGATGGTCTCAAAGAGACCCAGTACTTC.

The rearrangement uses TRBV6-6 and TRBJ2-7, with a weak D call TRBD2 (6 bases). The CDR3 consists of 15 residues. V was pared by 5 bases and J by 6 bases, with 20 bases between. Germline values: CDR1 MNHNY, CDR2 SVGAGI (reference sequence). CDR3 bases: TGTGCCAGCAGTCCCACGGGACTCCAGACGGGCGAGCAGTACTTC. As protein: CASSPTGLQTGEQYF.

The chain carries TRBV3-1 and TRBJ1-6; TRBD1 agrees at 8 bases. V lost 0 bases and J lost 9; bases outside the gene matches: 4. The CDR3 is 15 residues long. CDR1 is LGHDT and CDR2 is YNNKEL in the germline V gene (reference sequence). Here the CDR3 reads CASSQEDRVTSPLHF. For the CDR3, the DNA is TGTGCCAGCAGCCAAGAGGACAGGGTAACTTCACCCCTCCACTTT. Filled out from reference TRBV3-1 and TRBJ1-6, the complete variable domain reads DTAVSQTPKYLVTQMGNDKSIKCEQNLGHDTMYWYKQDSKKFLKIMFSYNNKELIINETVPNRFSPKSPDKAHLNLHINSLELGDSAVYFCASSQEDRVTSPLHFGNGTRLTVT.

This clonotype was counted many times. The chain combines TRBV20-1 with TRBJ1-1, with D possibly being TRBD1 (6 bases). This CDR3 comprises 14 residues. Trimming shortened V by 2 bases and J by 3 bases, and 13 bases separated the two germline ends. Germline CDR1 and CDR2: DFQATT and SNEGSKA (reference sequence). The CDR3, as DNA: TGCAGTGCTAGACAGGTGGGGGCGGACACTGAAGCTTTCTTT. Its protein is CSARQVGADTEAFF.

The genes are TRBV14 and TRBJ1-1, with 10 bases fitting TRBD1. This CDR3 region has 15 residues. Germline values: CDR1 SGHDN, CDR2 FVKESK. The trim removed 4 bases at V and 1 base at J, leaving 3 bases unmatched. CDR3 protein: CASSRRTGGNTEAFF. CDR3 DNA sequence: TGTGCCAGCAGCCGAAGGACAGGGGGGAACACTGAAGCTTTCTTT.

A remark on this clonotype: A single base separates this from a much larger clone, so it may be a read error. The J gene is TRBJ1-2, the V gene TRBV29-1; 8 nucleotides agree with TRBD1. J lost 7 bases, V lost 6 bases, and 10 bases had no gene match. The CDR3 covers 13 residues. CDR1 SQVTM and CDR2 ANQGSEA come from the germline V gene. The CDR3 reads CSVQPDRECGYTF. The DNA for the CDR3 is TGCAGCGTCCAACCGGACAGGGAATGTGGCTACACCTTC.

V usage is TRBV6-2 or TRBV6-3 and J usage is TRBJ1-4, with 7 nucleotides matching TRBD1. CDR3 length equals 15 residues. Losses at the gene ends were 5 bases for V and 0 bases for J; bases not matched to a gene: 3. CDR1 and CDR2 (germline): MNHEY, SVGEGT. CDR3 nucleotides: TGTGCCAGCAGTCGAGGACAGGCAACTAATGAAAAACTGTTTTTT. Translating it yields CASSRGQATNEKLFF.

CDR3 sequence (DNA): TGTGCCAGCAATTCCAACCGGCGGGGTACTGAAGCTTTCTTT. Its translation: CASNSNRRGTEAFF. The chain couples TRBV7-9 to TRBJ1-1; D is ambiguous. The CDR3 is made up of 14 amino acids. The V gene's germline CDR1 is SEHNR and CDR2 FQNEAQ (reference sequence). Trimming took off 7 bases at V and 5 bases at J, with 17 bases between the two ends.

This clonotype was detected a few times. CDR3 coding DNA: TGCAGTGCTAAGGAGCGGGGGGGCCTAGAATACGAGCAGTACTTC. Its protein is CSAKERGGLEYEQYF. The V and J genes are TRBV20-1 and TRBJ2-7; 10 nucleotides match TRBD2. CDR3 length: 15 residues. Germline CDR1 and CDR2: DFQATT and SNEGSKA (reference sequence). V trimming: 4 bases; J trimming: 4 bases; junction bases outside the gene matches: 10.

The chain couples TRBV6-2 or TRBV6-3 to TRBJ2-5; 9 positions match TRBD1. The CDR3 is made up of 17 amino acids. With 0 bases clipped from V and 5 bases from J, the junction kept 10 bases outside the gene matches. Germline loops: CDR1 MNHEY, CDR2 SVGEGT. The CDR3 loop reads CASSYSMFDRGTETQYF. The CDR3 coding sequence is TGTGCCAGCAGTTACTCGATGTTTGACAGGGGGACGGAGACCCAGTACTTC.

This clonotype occurred once. Relative to the germline gene, one junction end is altered; a read error may explain this. The rearrangement uses TRBV3-1 and TRBJ2-1, with TRBD1 identical over 8 bases. The length of the CDR3 is 15 residues. From germline, CDR1 is LGHDT and CDR2 YNNKEL (reference sequence). The CDR3 coding sequence is TGTGCCAGCAGCCAAGAGTCAGGGGGCTACAATGGGCAGTTCTTC. This translates into CASSQESGGYNGQFF.

The rearrangement joins TRBV7-2 to TRBJ1-2; D might be TRBD1 (6 bases). CDR3 length: 14 residues. Trimming shortened V by 1 base and J by 8 bases, and 14 bases separated the two germline ends. Germline lookup yields CDR1 SGHTA and CDR2 FQGNSA. As DNA, the CDR3 is TGTGCCAGCAGCTTAGAACCGGGGGCGGGAGGCTACACCTTC. Its translation is CASSLEPGAGGYTF.

This clonotype was seen a few times. The rearrangement uses TRBV7-6 and TRBJ2-3, with TRBD1 matching 8 bases. V dropped 5 bases and J dropped 7; count of bases not matched to a gene: 11. Germline V CDR1 and CDR2: SGHVS, FNYEAQ. The length of the CDR3 is 15 residues. CDR3 sequence: CASSQRTGFRNTQYF. The CDR3 coding sequence is TGTGCCAGCAGCCAACGGACAGGGTTTAGGAATACGCAGTATTTT.

The V call is TRBV6-2 or TRBV6-3, the J call TRBJ2-1, with TRBD2 matching over 7 bases. The J call could be wrong; TRBJ2-7 is a better fit for the DNA end. This CDR3 region has 14 residues. CDR1 MNHEY and CDR2 SVGEGT come from the germline V gene. The CDR3 reads CASSPPGLNNEQYF. In DNA form, the CDR3 reads TGTGCCAGCAGTCCGCCGGGACTAAACAATGAGCAGTACTTC.

The V call is TRBV16, the J call TRBJ1-4; D gene uncertain. The CDR3 totals 14 residues. CDR1 and CDR2 (germline): KGHSY, FQNENV. The germline V and J ends were trimmed by 3 bases and 0 bases, with 5 bases remaining between them. The chain's CDR3 is CASSQTTTNEKLFF. The CDR3 DNA follows: TGTGCCAGCAGCCAGACAACAACTAATGAAAAACTGTTTTTT.